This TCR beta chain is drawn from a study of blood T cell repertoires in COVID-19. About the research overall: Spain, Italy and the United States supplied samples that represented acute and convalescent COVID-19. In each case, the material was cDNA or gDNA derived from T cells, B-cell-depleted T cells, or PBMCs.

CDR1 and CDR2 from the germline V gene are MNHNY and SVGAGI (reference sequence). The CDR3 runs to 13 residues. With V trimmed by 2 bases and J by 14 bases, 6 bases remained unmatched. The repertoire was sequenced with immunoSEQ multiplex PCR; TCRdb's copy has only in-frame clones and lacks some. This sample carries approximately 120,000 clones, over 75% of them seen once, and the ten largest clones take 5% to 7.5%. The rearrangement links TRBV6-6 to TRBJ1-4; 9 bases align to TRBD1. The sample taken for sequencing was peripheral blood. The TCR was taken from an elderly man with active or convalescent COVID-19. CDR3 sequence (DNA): TGTGCCAGCAGTTACACCTACGGGACAGGGCTGTTTTTT. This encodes CASSYTYGTGLFF.